The 14 T cell receptor beta chains in this list originate from one sample, sequenced in a study of shared clonotypes between healthy human individuals. Data came from immunoSEQ multiplex PCR; TCRdb stores just in-frame clones and leaves some out. The profile covers about 520,000 clones, with approximately 94% appearing a single time and about 0.059% taken by the ten largest. The specimen sequenced was naive CD4+ T cells sorted from blood. Subset in this sample: CD45RA+ positively selected. Receptor source: a woman in her 30s in good health.

This chain joins TRBV5-4 and TRBJ1-1; D gene ambiguous. The CDR3 runs 15 residues. The germline V gene encodes CDR1 SGHNT and CDR2 YYREEE (reference sequence). V lost 7 bases to trimming and J lost 6 bases, with 22 bases between them. The CDR3 sequence is CASGPPEWGSSEAFF. The CDR3 nucleotides read TGTGCCAGCGGCCCCCCCGAGTGGGGTTCATCTGAAGCTTTCTTT.

V usage is TRBV7-2 and J usage is TRBJ1-5; 7 nucleotides line up with TRBD1. The germline V gene encodes CDR1 SGHTA and CDR2 FQGNSA. The CDR3 has 17 amino acids. V shed 4 bases, J shed 2 bases, and the junction held 11 bases outside the gene matches. DNA of the CDR3: TGTGCCAGCAGCTCGTACCTGACAGGGAATGGCAATCAGCCCCAGCATTTT. Its protein product is CASSSYLTGNGNQPQHF. Full variable domain (rest looked up from reference TRBV7-2 and TRBJ1-5): GAGVSQSPSNKVTEKGKDVELRCDPISGHTALYWYRQSLGQGLEFLIYFQGNSAPDKSGLPSDRFSAERTGGSVSTLTIQRTQQEDSAVYLCASSSYLTGNGNQPQHFGDGTRLSIL.

The chain links TRBV6-5 to TRBJ2-5, with 16 bases aligning to TRBD2. The germline gives CDR1 MNHEY, CDR2 SVGAGI. V dropped 2 bases and J dropped 11; count of bases not matched to a gene: 5. This CDR3 has 15 amino acids. CDR3 bases: TGTGCCAGCAGTTACCCGGGACTAGCGGGAGGGGCTCAGTACTTC. Translated, it gives CASSYPGLAGGAQYF.

The chain has TRBV30 and TRBJ2-5, with D tentatively TRBD1 (5 bases). Gene TRBJ2-7 matches the end of the DNA better, so the J call may be wrong. This CDR3 region has 14 residues. CDR1 and CDR2 (germline): GTSNPN, SVGIG (reference sequence). The CDR3 spells CAWSVGPLSYEQYF. The CDR3 DNA reads as TGTGCCTGGAGTGTGGGGCCTCTCTCCTACGAGCAGTACTTC.

The count of this clone is one. The chain employs TRBV5-1 and TRBJ1-5; D may be TRBD1 (6 bases). V was pared by 4 bases and J by 0 bases, with 14 bases between. CDR3 length: 16 amino acids. The germline V gene encodes CDR1 SGHRS and CDR2 YFSETQ. CDR3 sequence (DNA): TGCGCCAGCAGCAAGGGACATGTCAATAGCAATCAGCCCCAGCATTTT. Amino acids: CASSKGHVNSNQPQHF.

The chain carries TRBV11-2 and TRBJ1-2; possibly TRBD1 for D (6 bases). Trimming shortened V by 5 bases and J by 0 bases, and 13 bases separated the two germline ends. The V gene's germline CDR1 is SGHAT and CDR2 FQNNGV. CDR3 length equals 15 residues. The CDR3 loop is CASSTGQPSNYGYTF. CDR3 coding DNA: TGTGCCAGCAGCACTGGACAGCCTTCTAACTATGGCTACACCTTC.

The chain carries TRBV7-9 and TRBJ2-5, with D perhaps matching TRBD1 (6 bases). The CDR3 has 15 residues. V was pared by 5 bases and J by 2 bases, with 15 bases between. The germline gives CDR1 SEHNR, CDR2 FQNEAQ (reference sequence). The CDR3 DNA reads TGTGCCAGCAGCCAACAGGGTCGTGGGCAAGAGACCCAGTACTTC. This gives the protein CASSQQGRGQETQYF.

The chain couples TRBV7-2 to TRBJ2-1; 7 nucleotides align to TRBD1. The CDR3 runs to 15 residues. CDR1 SGHTA and CDR2 FQGNSA come from the germline V gene. Losses at the gene ends were 5 bases for V and 3 bases for J; bases not matched to a gene: 7. CDR3 sequence (DNA): TGTGCCAGCAGCATTCCGGGACAGAGCTACAATGAGCAGTTCTTC. Translation gives CASSIPGQSYNEQFF.

This chain joins TRBV7-2 and TRBJ2-5, with 10 bases identical to TRBD2. The J call could be wrong; TRBJ2-7 is a better fit for the DNA end. CDR1 and CDR2 from the germline V gene are SGHTA and FQGNSA. This CDR3 has 15 amino acids. CDR3 coding DNA: TGTGCCAGCAGCTTAGTAACTAGCGGGGAGTACGAGCAGTACTTC. The encoded protein is CASSLVTSGEYEQYF.

This rearrangement joins TRBV7-8 to TRBJ2-2, with D uncertain. Germline assignment: CDR1 SGHVS and CDR2 FQNEAQ. V dropped 5 bases and J dropped 5 bases, with 18 bases sitting between them. The CDR3 totals 16 residues. CDR3 amino acids: CASSPRRAALTGELFF. Written as DNA, the CDR3 is TGTGCCAGCAGCCCACGAAGGGCCGCCCTAACCGGGGAGCTGTTTTTT.

This clone was picked up one time. One junction end disagrees with the germline gene, perhaps due to a read error. The chain recombines TRBV28 with TRBJ2-7; TRBD1 aligns across 8 bases. This CDR3 contains 13 residues. Germline values: CDR1 MDHEN, CDR2 SYDVKM. CDR3 sequence reads: CAGSTQGVREQYF. The CDR3 DNA sequence: TGTGCCGGCAGTACACAGGGGGTGAGGGAGCAGTACTTC.

The chain recombines TRBV28 with TRBJ1-5, with 10 bases lining up with TRBD1. The junction had 9 bases not matched to a gene; V was cut back by 5 bases and J by 5 bases. This CDR3 region has 16 residues. Per the germline V gene, CDR1 is MDHEN and CDR2 is SYDVKM. The CDR3 bases are TGTGCCAGCAGTCCCTGGACAGGGGGGGTGTATCAGCCCCAGCATTTT. Protein sequence: CASSPWTGGVYQPQHF.

V gene TRBV7-9 combines with J gene TRBJ1-4, with D possibly TRBD1 on 5 matching bases. This CDR3 is 17 amino acids long. V shed 5 bases and J shed 4 bases, with 20 bases lying between them. The germline V gene has CDR1 SEHNR and CDR2 FQNEAQ (reference sequence). In DNA, the CDR3 is TGTGCCAGCAGCAAGTTAATAACAGGAGACCTTAATGAAAAACTGTTTTTT. Amino acid sequence: CASSKLITGDLNEKLFF.

V gene TRBV28 combines with J gene TRBJ2-2; TRBD1 matches at 9 bases. The CDR3 covers 16 residues. The germline V gene encodes CDR1 MDHEN and CDR2 SYDVKM. V lost 6 bases, J lost 5 bases, and 10 bases stayed unmatched. The CDR3 reads CASSPLGTGKTGELFF. Here the CDR3 DNA reads TGTGCCAGCAGCCCCTTAGGGACAGGGAAGACCGGGGAGCTGTTTTTT.